Listed below are T cell receptor beta chains from one sample, sequenced in a study of T cell responses to AZD1222 COVID-19 vaccine. Clones were sequenced by immunoSEQ multiplex PCR, and TCRdb holds only the in-frame ones, with some missing. The sample includes some 78,000 clones, 83% of them seen just once. The sequencing used peripheral blood, collected 28 days after the second AZD1222 dose. The receptors originated from an adult who received the AZD1222 COVID-19 vaccine. Each CDR3 is given with its conserved first and last residue. The order of the fields is J gene, clone size, D gene, V gene, CDR3 protein, CDR3 DNA. A D gene is named only where the DNA matches it firmly. Not every row has a clone size; where given, it reads once, few, many or a size class.

j_gene: TRBJ1-6
abundance: -
d_gene: TRBD1
v_gene: TRBV7-2
CDR3aa: CASSLAALTGGQSPLHF
CDR3nt: TGTGCCAGCAGCTTAGCGGCTTTAACAGGGGGACAGTCACCCCTCCACTTT

j_gene: TRBJ1-1
abundance: -
d_gene: TRBD1
v_gene: TRBV7-3
CDR3aa: CASSLSGGEAFF
CDR3nt: TGTGCCAGCAGCTTATCAGGGGGTGAAGCTTTCTTT

j_gene: TRBJ1-4
abundance: few
d_gene: TRBD1
v_gene: TRBV10-3
CDR3aa: CAIAQGVGEKLFF
CDR3nt: TGTGCCATCGCTCAGGGGGTGGGTGAAAAACTGTTTTTT

j_gene: TRBJ1-2
abundance: few
d_gene: TRBD1
v_gene: TRBV28
CDR3aa: CASSPGRGQVYGYTF
CDR3nt: TGTGCCAGCAGCCCTGGAAGGGGGCAGGTCTATGGCTACACCTTC

j_gene: TRBJ1-3
abundance: -
d_gene: TRBD1
v_gene: TRBV4-2
CDR3aa: CASSEQDRGRWTDSGNTIYF
CDR3nt: TGTGCCAGCAGCGAACAGGACAGGGGGCGCTGGACGGACTCTGGAAACACCATATATTTT

j_gene: TRBJ1-2
abundance: -
d_gene: TRBD1
v_gene: TRBV19
CDR3aa: CASTGTGMVGYTF
CDR3nt: TGTGCCAGTACCGGGACAGGGATGGTTGGCTACACCTTC

j_gene: TRBJ2-1
abundance: -
d_gene: -
v_gene: TRBV19
CDR3aa: CASKEGQLEYNEQFF
CDR3nt: TGTGCCAGTAAAGAGGGCCAACTCGAATACAATGAGCAGTTCTTC

j_gene: TRBJ1-2
abundance: once
d_gene: -
v_gene: TRBV19
CDR3aa: CASSKGIYGYTF
CDR3nt: TGTGCCAGTAGTAAGGGTATCTATGGCTACACCTTC

j_gene: TRBJ1-2
abundance: -
d_gene: -
v_gene: TRBV5-1
CDR3aa: CASSLGQGAYGYTF
CDR3nt: TGCGCCAGCAGCTTAGGTCAGGGAGCCTATGGCTACACCTTC

j_gene: TRBJ2-3
abundance: once
d_gene: -
v_gene: TRBV7-2
CDR3aa: CASSLTGRNTQYF
CDR3nt: TGTGCCAGCAGCTTAACAGGGCGGAATACGCAGTATTTT

j_gene: TRBJ2-1
abundance: -
d_gene: -
v_gene: TRBV6-2/TRBV6-3
CDR3aa: CASSYLAGSDGNEQFF
CDR3nt: TGTGCCAGCAGTTACCTGGCGGGAAGCGACGGCAATGAGCAGTTCTTC

j_gene: TRBJ1-1
abundance: -
d_gene: TRBD1
v_gene: TRBV30
CDR3aa: CAWSPGGASEAFF
CDR3nt: TGTGCCTGGAGCCCAGGGGGCGCGTCCGAAGCTTTCTTT

j_gene: TRBJ1-6
abundance: -
d_gene: -
v_gene: TRBV27
CDR3aa: CASSLSLGQPNSPLHF
CDR3nt: TGTGCCAGCAGTTTGAGCTTAGGACAGCCTAATTCACCCCTCCACTTT

j_gene: TRBJ2-3
abundance: -
d_gene: -
v_gene: TRBV5-1
CDR3aa: CASSLEGNTDTQYF
CDR3nt: TGCGCCAGCAGCTTAGAGGGAAACACAGATACGCAGTATTTT

j_gene: TRBJ1-1
abundance: -
d_gene: -
v_gene: TRBV11-2
CDR3aa: CASSFQGNTEAFF
CDR3nt: TGTGCCAGCAGCTTTCAGGGGAACACTGAAGCTTTCTTT

j_gene: TRBJ1-3
abundance: -
d_gene: -
v_gene: TRBV7-8
CDR3aa: CASSLGGRDTIYF
CDR3nt: TGTGCCAGCAGCTTAGGGGGTAGGGACACCATATATTTT

j_gene: TRBJ2-7
abundance: medium-sized
d_gene: TRBD2
v_gene: TRBV28
CDR3aa: CASSLGLAREYF
CDR3nt: TGTGCCAGCAGTTTAGGACTAGCGAGGGAGTACTTC

j_gene: TRBJ2-1
abundance: -
d_gene: -
v_gene: TRBV2
CDR3aa: CASSSGTEQFF
CDR3nt: TGTGCCAGCAGCAGTGGGACAGAGCAGTTCTTC

j_gene: TRBJ1-2
abundance: once
d_gene: TRBD1
v_gene: TRBV18
CDR3aa: CASSPADRAYGYTF
CDR3nt: TGTGCCAGCTCACCCGCTGACAGGGCTTATGGCTACACCTTC

j_gene: TRBJ1-1
abundance: -
d_gene: -
v_gene: TRBV7-2
CDR3aa: CASSSGRGNTEAFF
CDR3nt: TGTGCCAGCAGCAGCGGGAGGGGGAACACTGAAGCTTTCTTT

j_gene: TRBJ1-1
abundance: -
d_gene: -
v_gene: TRBV7-3
CDR3aa: CASSSVDRLDEAFF
CDR3nt: TGTGCCAGCAGCTCCGTTGACCGCCTAGATGAAGCTTTCTTT

j_gene: TRBJ1-5
abundance: -
d_gene: -
v_gene: TRBV7-8
CDR3aa: CASSPTHGGLHF
CDR3nt: TGTGCCAGCAGCCCCACGCACGGAGGCCTGCATTTT

j_gene: TRBJ2-5
abundance: -
d_gene: -
v_gene: TRBV7-6
CDR3aa: CASSSPGRGGGETQYF
CDR3nt: TGTGCCAGCAGCTCCCCGGGGCGGGGTGGCGGGGAGACCCAGTACTTC

j_gene: TRBJ1-2
abundance: -
d_gene: -
v_gene: TRBV5-4
CDR3aa: CASSLSYSNYGYTF
CDR3nt: TGTGCCAGCAGCTTGTCATATTCTAACTATGGCTACACCTTC

j_gene: TRBJ2-3
abundance: -
d_gene: TRBD1
v_gene: TRBV23-1
CDR3aa: CASSPRGRGQYF
CDR3nt: TGCGCCAGCAGTCCCAGGGGGCGCGGGCAGTATTTT

j_gene: TRBJ2-2
abundance: -
d_gene: TRBD1
v_gene: TRBV19
CDR3aa: CASSDRDRGLPTGELFF
CDR3nt: TGTGCCAGTAGTGACCGGGACAGGGGACTTCCCACCGGGGAGCTGTTTTTT

j_gene: TRBJ1-2
abundance: -
d_gene: TRBD1
v_gene: TRBV7-9
CDR3aa: CASSPGQANYGYTF
CDR3nt: TGTGCCAGCAGCCCGGGACAGGCTAACTATGGCTACACCTTC

j_gene: TRBJ2-2
abundance: -
d_gene: -
v_gene: TRBV7-9
CDR3aa: CASSLSFDTGELFF
CDR3nt: TGTGCCAGCAGCTTATCCTTCGACACCGGGGAGCTGTTTTTT

j_gene: TRBJ1-2
abundance: -
d_gene: -
v_gene: TRBV20-1
CDR3aa: CSTHTNYGYTF
CDR3nt: TGCAGCACACATACTAACTATGGCTACACCTTC

j_gene: TRBJ2-3
abundance: -
d_gene: TRBD2
v_gene: TRBV9
CDR3aa: CASSVGPWRAGGPDTQYF
CDR3nt: TGTGCCAGCAGCGTAGGGCCCTGGAGAGCGGGAGGACCAGATACGCAGTATTTT

j_gene: TRBJ1-1
abundance: -
d_gene: -
v_gene: TRBV2
CDR3aa: CASSETWRGGGTEAFF
CDR3nt: TGTGCCAGCAGTGAAACATGGCGGGGCGGAGGCACTGAAGCTTTCTTT

j_gene: TRBJ1-1
abundance: -
d_gene: TRBD1
v_gene: TRBV6-5
CDR3aa: CASTPTGGAEAFF
CDR3nt: TGTGCCAGCACCCCAACAGGGGGAGCTGAAGCTTTCTTT

j_gene: TRBJ2-1
abundance: -
d_gene: TRBD2
v_gene: TRBV29-1
CDR3aa: CSVVTSDAGGNEQFF
CDR3nt: TGCAGCGTTGTAACTAGCGACGCGGGGGGGAATGAGCAGTTCTTC

j_gene: TRBJ1-3
abundance: few
d_gene: -
v_gene: TRBV6-1
CDR3aa: CASSEASTYLNSGNTIYF
CDR3nt: TGTGCCAGCAGTGAAGCTTCCACCTACCTCAACTCTGGAAACACCATATATTTT

j_gene: TRBJ2-2
abundance: -
d_gene: -
v_gene: TRBV4-1
CDR3aa: CASSQRLSGSNTGELFF
CDR3nt: TGCGCCAGCAGCCAAAGATTGAGCGGTTCGAACACCGGGGAGCTGTTTTTT

j_gene: TRBJ2-1
abundance: -
d_gene: -
v_gene: TRBV6-2/TRBV6-3
CDR3aa: CASSDTGYNEQFF
CDR3nt: TGTGCCAGCAGTGATACAGGGTACAATGAGCAGTTCTTC

j_gene: TRBJ2-1
abundance: -
d_gene: -
v_gene: TRBV27
CDR3aa: CASSFDSYNEQFF
CDR3nt: TGTGCCAGCAGTTTTGATAGTTACAATGAGCAGTTCTTC

j_gene: TRBJ1-6
abundance: -
d_gene: -
v_gene: TRBV14
CDR3aa: CASSRGAAGNSPLHF
CDR3nt: TGTGCCAGCAGCCGGGGGGCCGCGGGGAATTCACCCCTCCACTTT

j_gene: TRBJ2-1
abundance: -
d_gene: TRBD1
v_gene: TRBV19
CDR3aa: CASSIIQGASHYNEQFF
CDR3nt: TGTGCCAGTAGTATAATCCAGGGGGCCTCCCATTACAATGAGCAGTTCTTC

j_gene: TRBJ2-5
abundance: -
d_gene: -
v_gene: TRBV28
CDR3aa: CASRRETQYF
CDR3nt: TGTGCCAGCAGAAGAGAGACCCAGTACTTC

j_gene: TRBJ2-2
abundance: -
d_gene: TRBD2
v_gene: TRBV7-2
CDR3aa: CASSSPRGGTNTGELFF
CDR3nt: TGTGCCAGCAGCTCACCCCGGGGAGGGACGAACACCGGGGAGCTGTTTTTT

j_gene: TRBJ1-3
abundance: -
d_gene: -
v_gene: TRBV7-9
CDR3aa: CASSVGTSGNTIYF
CDR3nt: TGTGCCAGCAGCGTTGGGACTTCTGGAAACACCATATATTTT

j_gene: TRBJ1-3
abundance: -
d_gene: -
v_gene: TRBV7-9
CDR3aa: CASSLSLSGNTIYF
CDR3nt: TGTGCCAGCAGCTTATCTCTCTCTGGAAACACCATATATTTT